Each of the 30 T cell receptor beta chains below was sequenced from the same sample in a study of tumor-infiltrating lymphocytes in primary liver carcinoma (TCRdb year 2017). TCRdb records Illumina HiSeq 2500 as the sequencer. Using a constant-region primer and ProtoScript II reverse transcriptase, TCRbeta-specific cDNA was reverse-transcribed from around 500 ng total RNA. Construction of the TCRbeta libraries relied on three nested rounds of multiplex PCR, following a slightly modified ARM-PCR procedure. The first two PCR rounds used multiplex TRBV1-TRBV30 forward primers with a Cbeta reverse primer, each for 10 cycles. Using fastp at Q25 and MiXCR, TCRdb reprocessed the public reads and kept productive beta chains. For every CDR3 protein sequence, its rows merge into one entry that carries the most common genes and DNA. The sample table lists some 180,000 distinct CDR3 sequences, approximately 60% of them with a count of one. The top ten clonotypes cover about 72% of the sample.

RNA from unsorted whole blood was extracted with TRIzol reagent, and germline DNA was obtained with the DNeasy Blood & Tissue kit. What was sequenced was peripheral blood. The source is a middle-aged man with primary liver carcinoma and hepatitis B virus infection.

This chain connects TRBV6-1 to TRBJ2-5, with 7 positions matching TRBD1. This CDR3 region has 16 residues. Trimming removed 5 bases from V and 5 bases from J; junction bases left unmatched: 14. Germline lookup yields CDR1 MNHNS and CDR2 SASEGT. The CDR3 DNA reads TGTGCCAGCAGTCCGACCCACAGGGGATTCTTGGAGACCCAGTACTTC. Amino acids: CASSPTHRGFLETQYF.

This clonotype was recorded many times. The chain joins TRBV11-2 to TRBJ2-7, with D perhaps matching TRBD1 or TRBD2 (7 bases each). This CDR3 spans 15 amino acids. Germline lookup yields CDR1 SGHAT and CDR2 FQNNGV. V was shortened by 0 bases and J by 2 bases, with 11 bases between the two germline ends. CDR3 residues: CASSLEQGGPYEQYF. CDR3 bases: TGTGCCAGCAGCTTAGAGCAGGGGGGGCCCTACGAGCAGTACTTC.

V gene TRBV10-3 combines with J gene TRBJ1-4; perhaps TRBD1 as D (5 bases). The germline V and J ends were trimmed by 3 bases and 13 bases, with 12 bases remaining between them. Germline V CDR1 and CDR2: ENHRY, SYGVKD. The CDR3 loop spans 12 amino acids. CDR3 protein: CAISDKGGALFF. CDR3 nucleotide sequence: TGTGCCATCAGTGATAAGGGTGGGGCACTGTTTTTT.

Remarks on this clonotype: Germline is not matched at one junction end, which may reflect a read error. The chain joins TRBV11-2 to TRBJ2-1, with 11 nucleotides matching TRBD2. CDR1 and CDR2 (germline): SGHAT, FQNNGV. There are 18 residues in the CDR3. CDR3 in amino acids: CASSLRLAGSSSYNEQLF. As DNA, the CDR3 is TGTGCCAGCAGCTTACGACTAGCGGGATCTAGCTCCTACAATGAGCAGCTCTTC. Together with reference TRBV11-2 and TRBJ2-1, the CDR3 gives the full variable domain: EAGVAQSPRYKIIEKRQSVAFWCNPISGHATLYWYQQILGQGPKLLIQFQNNGVVDDSQLPKDRFSAERLKGVDSTLKIQPAKLEDSAVYLCASSLRLAGSSSYNEQLFGPGTRLTVL.

The V and J genes are TRBV10-3 and TRBJ1-2, with 11 bases lining up with TRBD1. V lost 8 bases to trimming and J lost 7 bases; unmatched junction nucleotides: 15. This CDR3 region has 16 residues. CDR1 is ENHRY, CDR2 SYGVKD, per germline. CDR3 sequence reads: CAIYFVNGQGAAGYTF. In nucleotides, the CDR3 is TGTGCCATCTACTTCGTTAACGGACAGGGGGCTGCTGGCTACACCTTC.

The J gene is TRBJ2-3, the V gene TRBV7-8; D possibly corresponds to TRBD2 (5 bases). This CDR3 is built from 20 residues. Germline lookup yields CDR1 SGHVS and CDR2 FQNEAQ. The V end lost 0 bases, the J end lost 4 bases, and 26 bases lay between the germline ends. DNA for the CDR3: TGTGCCAGCAGCTTAGCGAGGAAGGGAACTAGTCGACATCCTCCAGATACGCAGTATTTT. This sequence encodes CASSLARKGTSRHPPDTQYF.

The count of this clonotype is one. The chain has TRBV5-1 and TRBJ2-3; D is undetermined. Germline lookup yields CDR1 SGHRS and CDR2 YFSETQ. The CDR3 extends over 15 amino acids. V lost 0 bases to trimming and J lost 0 bases, with 8 bases between them. CDR3 sequence: CASSLDGSSTDTQYF. DNA for the CDR3: TGCGCCAGCAGCTTGGACGGATCTAGCACAGATACGCAGTATTTT.

This clonotype was observed a few times. The chain combines TRBV6-2 or TRBV6-3 with TRBJ2-7; no clear D gene. V lost 4 bases and J 4 bases, leaving 8 bases between the germline ends. Germline CDR1 MNHEY, CDR2 SVGEGT. The CDR3 has 12 residues. The DNA of the CDR3 is TGTGCCAGCAGTTTTGGAAGATACGAGCAGTACTTC. As protein: CASSFGRYEQYF.

This clonotype showed up just a few times. A read error may explain this, as a much larger clone is one base away. The rearrangement uses TRBV29-1 and TRBJ1-3; D is uncertain. The CDR3 length is 14 residues. Germline V gene lookup returns CDR1 SQVTM and CDR2 ANQGSEA. The CDR3, as DNA: TGCAGCGTTTCCGACACTAACTCTGGAAGCACCATATATTTT. Translation: CSVSDTNSGSTIYF.

This clonotype has a count of ten or more. The chain recombines TRBV6-6 with TRBJ1-2, with D perhaps TRBD1 (6 bases). This CDR3 contains 15 residues. Germline CDR1 is MNHNY and CDR2 is SVGAGI (reference sequence). With 4 bases removed from V and 1 base from J, the gap between germline ends came to 13 bases. CDR3 region: CASSLPTGVNYGYTF. CDR3 DNA sequence: TGTGCCAGCAGTTTGCCGACAGGAGTTAACTATGGCTACACCTTC.

V usage is TRBV4-2 and J usage is TRBJ1-6; maybe TRBD1 (5 bases). Trimming shortened V by 11 bases and J by 3 bases, and 23 bases separated the two germline ends. The CDR3 sequence is 17 residues long. Germline CDR1 is LGHNA and CDR2 is YNFKEQ. Here the CDR3 reads CAGGQPTRDGYNSPLHF. The CDR3 nucleotides read TGTGCCGGCGGCCAACCTACCCGGGACGGCTATAATTCACCCCTCCACTTT.

This clonotype was found many times. This chain joins TRBV11-2 and TRBJ2-7, with D unclear. Trimming cost V 3 bases and J 3 bases, with 9 bases left between them. CDR1 is SGHAT, CDR2 FQNNGV, per germline. This CDR3 spans 13 amino acids. The CDR3 bases are TGTGCCAGCAGCTTCCTAACAGACTACGAGCAGTACTTC. Translated: CASSFLTDYEQYF.

The rearrangement uses TRBV29-1 and TRBJ2-1; 10 positions match TRBD2. This CDR3 comprises 14 residues. Germline V CDR1 and CDR2: SQVTM, ANQGSEA. The junction had 6 bases not matched to a gene; V was cut back by 1 base and J by 9 bases. DNA of the CDR3: TGCAGCGTTGAAGGCGAGCGGGAGGGGGGTGAGCAGTTCTTC. It translates to CSVEGEREGGEQFF.

Notes on this clonotype: The junction shows a germline mismatch at one end, possibly a read error. This chain connects TRBV11-1 to TRBJ2-1; 7 bases are shared with TRBD2. The CDR3 has 16 residues. CDR1 SGHAT and CDR2 FQDESV come from the germline V gene (reference sequence). The CDR3 here is CVSSPRLAGTYNEQFF. The CDR3 nucleotides read TGTGTCAGCAGCCCCAGACTAGCTGGGACCTACAATGAGCAGTTCTTC.

The chain has TRBV6-1 and TRBJ1-5; tentative D call: TRBD1 (5 bases). Germline V gene data show CDR1 as MNHNS and CDR2 as SASEGT. The CDR3 sequence is 15 residues long. Trimming shortened V by 0 bases and J by 2 bases, and 8 bases separated the two germline ends. CDR3 residues: CASSEAQGGNQPQHF. CDR3 DNA: TGTGCCAGCAGTGAAGCCCAGGGCGGCAATCAGCCCCAGCATTTT.

In the case of this clonotype: The junction shows a germline mismatch at one end, possibly a read error. The chain employs TRBV11-2 and TRBJ2-1, with D possibly matching TRBD2 (6 bases). The CDR3 has 16 residues. Germline assignment: CDR1 SGHAT and CDR2 FQNNGV. The CDR3 DNA reads TGCGCCGGCAGCTTAGGGCTAACGGGAGACCACAATGAGCAGTTCTTC. It is translated as CAGSLGLTGDHNEQFF.

This clonotype was picked up a small number of times. This may be a read error: a much more frequent sequence differs by one nucleotide. V gene TRBV12-3 or TRBV12-4 combines with J gene TRBJ2-1, with D unresolved. Trimming removed 3 bases from V and 7 bases from J, with 7 bases in between. The CDR3 is 12 amino acids. CDR3 coding DNA: TGTGCCAGCAGTTTGATAGATAATGAGCAGTTCTTC. This encodes CASSLIDNEQFF.

This clonotype was seen repeatedly, ten times or more. The V and J genes are TRBV11-1 and TRBJ2-3; D not certain. Trimming removed 1 base from V and 5 bases from J, with 7 bases in between. The V gene's germline CDR1 is SGHAT and CDR2 FQDESV (reference sequence). This CDR3 spans 13 amino acids. The CDR3 DNA sequence: TGTGCCAGCAGCTTAGGGGCAGGAGATACGCAGTATTTT. It encodes CASSLGAGDTQYF. The whole variable domain, remainder taken from reference TRBV11-1 and TRBJ2-3, is EAEVAQSPRYKITEKSQAVAFWCDPISGHATLYWYRQILGQGPELLVQFQDESVVDDSQLPKDRFSAERLKGVDSTLKIQPAELGDSAMYLCASSLGAGDTQYFGPGTRLTVL.

About this clonotype itself: One base away lies a much larger clone, so this may be a sequencing read error. This is likely a read error, given that the CDR3 carries no conserved phenylalanine or tryptophan at its end. The chain has TRBV5-1 and TRBJ2-7; possible D gene TRBD2, 5 bases. CDR3 size: 16 residues. From germline, CDR1 is SGHRS and CDR2 YFSETQ. The V end lost 2 bases, the J end lost 4 bases, and 19 bases lay between the germline ends. CDR3 coding DNA: TGCGCCAGCAGCTTCCTTGAGGGCGGCTTAGGGTACGAGCAGTACTAC. It encodes CASSFLEGGLGYEQYY.

This clonotype was counted between two and nine times. The V call is TRBV7-9, the J call TRBJ2-1; 10 bases align to TRBD2. The CDR3 is 19 residues long. With 5 bases clipped from V and 7 bases from J, the junction kept 20 bases outside the gene matches. Germline lookup yields CDR1 SEHNR and CDR2 FQNEAQ (reference sequence). CDR3 region: CASSAPMGGLADFGNEQFF. CDR3 nucleotide sequence: TGTGCCAGCAGCGCCCCAATGGGAGGACTAGCGGACTTCGGGAATGAGCAGTTCTTC.

On this clonotype: This sequence may be a read error, since a much larger clone differs from it by one base. CDR3 sequence reads: CASSQDLGQRGQQYF. The CDR3 nucleotides read TGCGCCAGCAGCCAAGATCTAGGACAAAGGGGTCAGCAGTACTTC. The chain couples TRBV4-1 to TRBJ2-7, with D possibly TRBD1 on 5 matching bases. Germline V gene lookup returns CDR1 MGHRA and CDR2 YSYEKL. The CDR3 extends over 15 amino acids. The V gene lost 0 bases and the J gene lost 8 bases, with 17 bases spanning the gap.

This clonotype was seen at least ten times. V is TRBV6-5 and J is TRBJ1-4; the D gene is possibly TRBD1 (5 bases). This CDR3 has 14 residues. The V gene's germline CDR1 is MNHEY and CDR2 SVGAGI. Trimming took off 5 bases at V and 10 bases at J, with 17 bases between the two ends. CDR3 region: CASSPSGGRGKLFF. The CDR3 DNA sequence: TGTGCCAGCAGTCCCTCGGGAGGGAGGGGAAAACTGTTTTTT.

V is TRBV11-2 and J is TRBJ2-1; 7 bases line up with TRBD2. Germline CDR1 SGHAT, CDR2 FQNNGV. The ends lost 2 bases at V and 7 bases at J; junction bases unmatched: 11. This CDR3 is 16 amino acids long. The CDR3 spells CASSLKTSRVLNEQFF. DNA for the CDR3: TGTGCCAGCAGCTTAAAGACTAGCAGAGTGTTGAATGAGCAGTTCTTC.

The CDR3: CAISESSGGRGEQYF. The CDR3, as DNA: TGTGCCATCAGTGAGTCGTCAGGGGGGCGGGGCGAGCAGTACTTC. J is TRBJ2-7 and V is TRBV10-3; a weak D match, TRBD1 (7 bases). The CDR3 extends over 15 amino acids. Germline CDR1 and CDR2: ENHRY and SYGVKD. Trimming took off 0 bases at V and 6 bases at J, with 15 bases between the two ends.

In its sample, this clonotype was seen once. Germline and junction disagree at one end, which may indicate a read error. This chain links TRBV29-1 with TRBJ2-5; 9 positions match TRBD1. In germline, CDR1 is SQVTM, CDR2 ANQGSEA. This CDR3 has 15 residues. The CDR3 region is CSVLPDRQGGEIQYF. The CDR3 DNA is TGCAGTGTCCTCCCAGATAGACAGGGGGGCGAGATCCAGTACTTC.

Details on this clonotype: This may arise from a read error, as a much more abundant clone is one base away. The V gene is TRBV6-6, the J gene TRBJ2-3, with 7 bases identical to TRBD1. Germline loops: CDR1 MNHNY, CDR2 SVGAGI (reference sequence). The CDR3 loop spans 15 amino acids. The CDR3 protein is CASSFMGTVTDMQYF. The CDR3, as DNA: TGTGCCAGCAGTTTCATGGGGACAGTCACAGATATGCAGTATTTT.

Concerning this clonotype itself: At one boundary the junction diverges from the germline segment, which might be a read error. This chain connects TRBV12-3 or TRBV12-4 to TRBJ2-7; maybe TRBD2 (6 bases). CDR3 length: 13 amino acids. CDR3 sequence reads: CASSLEGWDEQYF. CDR3 DNA: TGTGCTAGCAGTTTGGAGGGGTGGGACGAGCAGTACTTC.

Note on this clonotype: A much more abundant neighbour one base away suggests this may be a read error. The CDR3 is CASNPADTQYF. In DNA form, the CDR3 reads TGTGCCAGCAACCCCGCAGATACGCAGTATTTT. The gene calls are TRBV6-2 or TRBV6-3 and TRBJ2-3; D is unclear. V was trimmed by 7 bases and J by 4 bases, leaving 6 bases between them. The CDR3 loop spans 11 amino acids. Germline CDR1 MNHEY, CDR2 SVGEGT.

This clonotype has a handful of counts. The gene calls are TRBV4-2 and TRBJ1-5, with a weak D call TRBD1 (5 bases). The CDR3 is made up of 13 amino acids. Germline values: CDR1 LGHNA, CDR2 YNFKEQ. The V gene lost 1 base and the J gene lost 7 bases, with 8 bases spanning the gap. CDR3: CASSQGWGQPQHF. As DNA, the CDR3 is TGTGCCAGCAGCCAAGGATGGGGCCAGCCCCAGCATTTT.

This clonotype was picked up one time. The conserved phenylalanine or tryptophan is not found at the CDR3 terminus, so this likely reflects a read error. The rearrangement links TRBV28 to TRBJ1-5; a weak D match, TRBD1 (5 bases). The V gene lost 8 bases and the J gene lost 1 base, with 21 bases spanning the gap. CDR1 is MDHEN and CDR2 is SYDVKM in the germline V gene. This CDR3 has 17 residues. CDR3: CASRVTRGLRSNQPQHL. The CDR3 DNA follows: TGTGCCAGCCGCGTTACAAGGGGACTAAGAAGCAATCAGCCCCAGCATTTA.